This is a list of T cell receptor beta chains from one sample in a study of OX40 agonist ivuxolimab in advanced cancers. Clones were read by immunoSEQ multiplex PCR, and TCRdb kept only the in-frame ones, dropping some. The table lists around 49,000 clones, around four fifths of them singletons. Sample: CD4+ or CD8+ T cells sorted from blood, taken in a trial of the OX40 agonist ivuxolimab. Receptor source: an adult with an advanced solid tumor such as melanoma, head and neck, liver or kidney cancer. Each CDR3 is given without its conserved first and last residue. Each record gives: V gene, D gene, J gene, CDR3 protein. The D gene is left open where the match is weak.

V: TRBV29-1; D: -; J: TRBJ2-1; CDR3: SVEDLGVWQF
V: TRBV4-1; D: -; J: TRBJ2-3; CDR3: ASSQDRPTGGYNTDTQY
V: TRBV6-6; D: TRBD2; J: TRBJ2-1; CDR3: ASRRLAGGGNEQF
V: TRBV4-3; D: -; J: TRBJ1-2; CDR3: ASSQESGTDYGYT
V: TRBV7-3; D: -; J: TRBJ2-7; CDR3: ASSLRVGLYEQY
V: TRBV5-1; D: TRBD1; J: TRBJ1-2; CDR3: ASSLGQGGYNYGYT
V: TRBV13; D: -; J: TRBJ2-1; CDR3: ASSLGGDNSGNEQF
V: TRBV4-3; D: -; J: TRBJ2-1; CDR3: ASSQVWGLNGHEQF
V: TRBV5-1; D: -; J: TRBJ2-1; CDR3: ASRWGYNEQF
V: TRBV30; D: -; J: TRBJ2-1; CDR3: AWSDDQGGSYNEQF
V: TRBV6-1; D: -; J: TRBJ2-3; CDR3: ASREGDYTDTQY